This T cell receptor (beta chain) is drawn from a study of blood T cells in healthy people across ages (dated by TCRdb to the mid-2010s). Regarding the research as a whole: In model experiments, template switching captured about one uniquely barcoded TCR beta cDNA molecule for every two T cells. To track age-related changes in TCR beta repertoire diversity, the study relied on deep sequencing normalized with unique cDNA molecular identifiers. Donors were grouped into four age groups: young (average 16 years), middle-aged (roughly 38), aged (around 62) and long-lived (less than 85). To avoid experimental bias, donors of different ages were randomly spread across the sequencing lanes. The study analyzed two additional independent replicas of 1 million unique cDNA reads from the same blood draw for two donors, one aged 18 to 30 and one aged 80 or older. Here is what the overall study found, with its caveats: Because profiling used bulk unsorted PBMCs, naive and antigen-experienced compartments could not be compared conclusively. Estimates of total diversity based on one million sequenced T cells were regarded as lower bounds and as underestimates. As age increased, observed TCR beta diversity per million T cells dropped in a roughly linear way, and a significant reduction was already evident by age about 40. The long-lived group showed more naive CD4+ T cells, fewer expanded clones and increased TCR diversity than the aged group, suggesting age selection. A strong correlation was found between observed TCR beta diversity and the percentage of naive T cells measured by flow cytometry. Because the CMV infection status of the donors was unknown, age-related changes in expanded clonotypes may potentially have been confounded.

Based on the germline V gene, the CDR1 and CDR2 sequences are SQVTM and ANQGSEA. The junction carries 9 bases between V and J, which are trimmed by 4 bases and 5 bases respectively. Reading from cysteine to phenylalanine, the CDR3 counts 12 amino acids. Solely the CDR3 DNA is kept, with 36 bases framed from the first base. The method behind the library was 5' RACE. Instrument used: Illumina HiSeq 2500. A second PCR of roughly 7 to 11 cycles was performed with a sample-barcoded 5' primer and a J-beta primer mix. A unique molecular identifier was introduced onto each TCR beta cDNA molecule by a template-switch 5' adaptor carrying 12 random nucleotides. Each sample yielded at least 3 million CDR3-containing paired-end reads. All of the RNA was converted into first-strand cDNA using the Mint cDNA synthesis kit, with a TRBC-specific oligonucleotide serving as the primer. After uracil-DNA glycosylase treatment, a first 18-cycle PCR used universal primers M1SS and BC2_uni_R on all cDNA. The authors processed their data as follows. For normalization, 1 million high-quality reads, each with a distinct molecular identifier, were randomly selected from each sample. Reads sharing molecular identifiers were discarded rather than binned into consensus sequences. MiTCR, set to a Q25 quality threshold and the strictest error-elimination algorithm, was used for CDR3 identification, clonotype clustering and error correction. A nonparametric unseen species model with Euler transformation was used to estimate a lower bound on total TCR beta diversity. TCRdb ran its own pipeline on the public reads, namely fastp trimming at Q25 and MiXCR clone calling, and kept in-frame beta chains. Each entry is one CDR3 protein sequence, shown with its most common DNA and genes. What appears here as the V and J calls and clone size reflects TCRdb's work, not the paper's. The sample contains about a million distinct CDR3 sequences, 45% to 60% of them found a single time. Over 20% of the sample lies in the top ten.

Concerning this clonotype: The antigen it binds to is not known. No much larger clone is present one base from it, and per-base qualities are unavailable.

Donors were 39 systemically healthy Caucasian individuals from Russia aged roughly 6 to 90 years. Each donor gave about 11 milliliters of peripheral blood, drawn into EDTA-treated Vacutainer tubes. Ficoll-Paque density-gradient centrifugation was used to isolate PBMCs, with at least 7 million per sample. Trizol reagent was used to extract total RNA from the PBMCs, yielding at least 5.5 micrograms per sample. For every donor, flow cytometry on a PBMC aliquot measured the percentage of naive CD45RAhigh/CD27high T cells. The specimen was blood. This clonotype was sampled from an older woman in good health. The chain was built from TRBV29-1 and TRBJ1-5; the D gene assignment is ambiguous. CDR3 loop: CSVGSVDQPQHF. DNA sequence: TGCAGCGTTGGGTCAGTAGATCAGCCCCAGCATTTT.